These 28 T cell receptor beta chains came from one sample sequenced in a study of cytomegalovirus exposure and HLA in healthy donors. It was with 60 Vbeta and 13 Jbeta primers that the PCR ran. The protocol was immunoSEQ multiplex PCR, while the TCRdb copy is restricted to in-frame clones and leaves out a portion. The sample includes 250,000 or so clones, around 90% of them seen just once. The source material was PBMCs. The receptors were sampled from a girl aged 2 to 9 in good health and CMV-seronegative.

This clone was observed a few times. The V call is TRBV27, the J call TRBJ1-5; TRBD1 is a possible D gene (6 bases). V lost 2 bases, J lost 1 base, and 12 bases lay in between. The germline gives CDR1 MNHEY, CDR2 SMNVEV (reference sequence). The CDR3 has 16 amino acids. The CDR3 DNA sequence: TGTGCCAGCAGTTTAGTGGGACATACGAGCAATCAGCCCCAGCATTTT. Amino acid sequence: CASSLVGHTSNQPQHF.

The chain links TRBV2 to TRBJ1-4, with TRBD1 identical over 7 bases. CDR1 is SNHLY, CDR2 FYNNEI, per germline. Trimming at V came to 7 bases and at J to 8 bases, leaving 13 bases not matched to a gene. CDR3 size: 15 residues. CDR3 DNA sequence: TGTGCCAGCACCCGAACGGTTTCAGGGGGAGAAAAACTGTTTTTT. Protein sequence: CASTRTVSGGEKLFF.

This clone was seen only a few times. The V and J genes are TRBV27 and TRBJ1-2; D possibly corresponds to TRBD1 (6 bases). CDR3 length equals 14 residues. The V end was cut by 2 bases, the J end by 5 bases, with 12 bases between. In germline, CDR1 is MNHEY, CDR2 SMNVEV (reference sequence). In nucleotides, the CDR3 is TGTGCCAGCAGTTTAAGCGGGGGCCGGTATGGCTACACCTTC. It specifies CASSLSGGRYGYTF.

This rearrangement joins TRBV7-6 to TRBJ1-3; 7 positions match TRBD1. Germline loops: CDR1 SGHVS, CDR2 FNYEAQ. The CDR3 is made up of 13 amino acids. J lost 8 bases, V lost 2 bases, and 3 bases had no gene match. The CDR3: CASSLRQGDTIYF. Written as DNA, the CDR3 is TGTGCCAGCAGCTTAAGGCAGGGGGACACCATATATTTT.

The chain joins TRBV12-5 to TRBJ1-1; no firm D call. This CDR3 is built from 17 residues. V dropped 0 bases and J dropped 0 bases, with 14 bases sitting between them. From germline, CDR1 is LGHNT and CDR2 FRNRAP. The CDR3 protein is CASGLVIFGRMNTEAFF. CDR3 bases: TGTGCTAGTGGTTTGGTAATTTTTGGCAGAATGAACACTGAAGCTTTCTTT.

The rearrangement links TRBV2 to TRBJ2-7, with 10 bases that match TRBD1. The CDR3 runs 15 residues. V gave up 6 bases and J gave up 5 bases; unmatched junction bases: 10. The germline V gene has CDR1 SNHLY and CDR2 FYNNEI. This chain's CDR3 is CASRETGGASDEQYF. In nucleotides, the CDR3 is TGTGCCAGCAGAGAGACAGGGGGCGCATCGGACGAGCAGTACTTC. The full variable domain, completed using reference TRBV2 and TRBJ2-7, is EPEVTQTPSHQVTQMGQEVILRCVPISNHLYFYWYRQILGQKVEFLVSFYNNEISEKSEIFDDQFSVERPDGSNFTLKIRSTKLEDSAMYFCASRETGGASDEQYFGPGTRLTVT.

The chain combines TRBV7-2 with TRBJ2-7; 12 bases agree with TRBD1. Per the germline V gene, CDR1 is SGHTA and CDR2 is FQGNSA. With 4 bases clipped from V and 4 bases from J, the junction kept 11 bases outside the gene matches. There are 17 residues in the CDR3. CDR3 sequence reads: CASSYPKTGQGAYEQYF. Here the CDR3 DNA reads TGTGCCAGCAGCTACCCGAAAACGGGACAGGGGGCTTACGAGCAGTACTTC.

The genes are TRBV27 and TRBJ1-1; 10 nucleotides match TRBD1. Germline V gene data show CDR1 as MNHEY and CDR2 as SMNVEV (reference sequence). V trimming: 6 bases; J trimming: 4 bases; junction bases outside the gene matches: 8. CDR3 length: 15 residues. CDR3 bases: TGTGCCAGCAGAATGACAGGGGGCGGGATCACTGAAGCTTTCTTT. Its protein product is CASRMTGGGITEAFF.

The rearrangement links TRBV12-5 to TRBJ2-7; 12 bases are shared with TRBD2. Germline V gene sequence: CDR1 LGHNT, CDR2 FRNRAP. The CDR3 sequence is 18 residues long. Trimming cost V 1 base and J 3 bases; bases outside gene matches: 10. Here the CDR3 DNA reads TGTGCTAGTGGTTTGGCCACAAAACTAGCGGGAGGCCACTACGAGCAGTACTTC. Translating gives CASGLATKLAGGHYEQYF.

The V and J genes are TRBV18 and TRBJ2-5; D ambiguous. V dropped 1 base and J dropped 11 bases, with 14 bases sitting between them. Germline CDR1 KGHSH, CDR2 LQKENI. The length of the CDR3 is 13 residues. The DNA for the CDR3 is TGTGCCAGCTCACCACAGAATGCGGATAATCAGTACTTC. It encodes CASSPQNADNQYF.

This chain links TRBV29-1 with TRBJ2-3; 7 bases are a match to TRBD1. The CDR3 totals 15 residues. With 3 bases clipped from V and 6 bases from J, the junction kept 12 bases outside the gene matches. CDR1 is SQVTM and CDR2 is ANQGSEA in the germline V gene. CDR3 in amino acids: CSVDLGTASSDTQYF. The DNA for the CDR3 is TGCAGCGTTGATTTAGGGACAGCTAGCTCGGATACGCAGTATTTT.

The V gene is TRBV28, the J gene TRBJ2-7, with D possibly matching TRBD1 (6 bases). This CDR3 contains 15 residues. The germline gives CDR1 MDHEN, CDR2 SYDVKM. Trimming left V 4 bases short and J 2 bases short, with 15 bases between. CDR3 nucleotide sequence: TGTGCCAGCAGTTACACAGGGCCTCTAACCTACGAGCAGTACTTC. Protein product: CASSYTGPLTYEQYF.

The rearrangement uses TRBV13 and TRBJ2-3, with D perhaps matching TRBD1 (5 bases). V lost 6 bases and J 2 bases, leaving 9 bases between the germline ends. The length of the CDR3 is 13 residues. CDR1 is PRHDT, CDR2 FYEKMQ, per germline (reference sequence). CDR3: CASSSGATDTQYF. CDR3 nucleotide sequence: TGTGCCAGCAGTAGTGGGGCCACAGATACGCAGTATTTT.

This chain connects TRBV28 to TRBJ1-1; weak D call: TRBD1 (5 bases). The CDR3 runs 13 residues. The V gene lost 3 bases and the J gene lost 3 bases, with 8 bases spanning the gap. CDR1 and CDR2 (germline): MDHEN, SYDVKM. The CDR3 DNA reads as TGTGCCAGCAGTTTGTTAGGGGACACTGAAGCTTTCTTT. This encodes CASSLLGDTEAFF. Full variable domain (outside the CDR3, taken from reference TRBV28 and TRBJ1-1): DVKVTQSSRYLVKRTGEKVFLECVQDMDHENMFWYRQDPGLGLRLIYFSYDVKMKEKGDIPEGYSVSREKKERFSLILESASTNQTSMYLCASSLLGDTEAFFGQGTRLTVV.

V gene TRBV6-1 combines with J gene TRBJ1-1; weak D call: TRBD1 (6 bases). V was cut by 2 bases and J by 2 bases, with 12 bases left in between. CDR3 length equals 15 residues. Germline V lookup: CDR1 MNHNS, CDR2 SASEGT. DNA for the CDR3: TGTGCCAGCAGTGAATGGGTCAGGGGCAACACTGAAGCTTTCTTT. Translating gives CASSEWVRGNTEAFF.

The V gene is TRBV12-5, the J gene TRBJ2-3; possible D gene TRBD1, 5 bases. V dropped 6 bases and J dropped 3 bases, with 16 bases sitting between them. The germline V gene encodes CDR1 LGHNT and CDR2 FRNRAP. The length of the CDR3 is 15 residues. CDR3 sequence reads: CASGLGGARTDTQYF. DNA of the CDR3: TGTGCTAGTGGCCTCGGTGGGGCGAGGACAGATACGCAGTATTTT. Looking up the rest from reference TRBV12-5 and TRBJ2-3 gives the full variable domain: DARVTQTPRHKVTEMGQEVTMRCQPILGHNTVFWYRQTMMQGLELLAYFRNRAPLDDSGMPKDRFSAEMPDATLATLKIQPSEPRDSAVYFCASGLGGARTDTQYFGPGTRLTVL.

The count of this clone is one. This chain uses TRBV19 with TRBJ2-5, with 8 nucleotides matching TRBD1. This CDR3 has 13 residues. V dropped 9 bases and J dropped 1; count of bases not matched to a gene: 4. CDR1 is LNHDA, CDR2 SQIVND, per germline (reference sequence). CDR3 sequence (DNA): TGTGCCAGCATTGGACAGGGCCAAGAGACCCAGTACTTC. This codes for CASIGQGQETQYF.

This chain links TRBV7-6 with TRBJ2-7, with D maybe TRBD1 (5 bases). Germline assignment: CDR1 SGHVS and CDR2 FNYEAQ. V was cut by 5 bases and J by 2 bases, with 13 bases left in between. The CDR3 has 14 residues. CDR3 sequence (DNA): TGTGCCAGCAGCAATCGACAGCCCCCCTACGAGCAGTACTTC. It yields the protein CASSNRQPPYEQYF.

This chain links TRBV6-1 with TRBJ2-1; 7 positions agree with TRBD1. Germline assignment: CDR1 MNHNS and CDR2 SASEGT. There are 15 residues in the CDR3. The junction had 0 bases not matched to a gene; V was cut back by 1 base and J by 0 bases. The CDR3 is CASSEEGASYNEQFF. As DNA, the CDR3 is TGTGCCAGCAGTGAAGAGGGGGCCTCCTACAATGAGCAGTTCTTC.

The gene calls are TRBV4-2 and TRBJ1-2; 8 bases align to TRBD1. The CDR3 contains 15 residues. The germline V gene has CDR1 LGHNA and CDR2 YNFKEQ. V was pared by 0 bases and J by 6 bases, with 6 bases of the junction left unmatched. The CDR3 sequence: CASSQDSPRGHGYTF. In DNA form, the CDR3 reads TGTGCCAGCAGCCAAGATTCCCCCAGGGGGCATGGCTACACCTTC.

The chain recombines TRBV19 with TRBJ1-5, with 9 bases aligning to TRBD1. In germline, CDR1 is LNHDA, CDR2 SQIVND (reference sequence). Trimming at V came to 7 bases and at J to 0 bases, leaving 4 bases not matched to a gene. CDR3 size: 15 residues. The CDR3 nucleotides read TGTGCCAGTATTTCACAGGGGGCTAGCAATCAGCCCCAGCATTTT. Residues: CASISQGASNQPQHF.

The chain is built from TRBV9 and TRBJ1-2, with 10 positions matching TRBD1. Losses at the gene ends were 4 bases for V and 7 bases for J; bases not matched to a gene: 7. This CDR3 is built from 14 residues. Germline values: CDR1 SGDLS, CDR2 YYNGEE. This CDR3 is CASSQPGTGVGYTF. In nucleotides, the CDR3 is TGTGCCAGCAGCCAGCCCGGGACAGGGGTTGGCTACACCTTC.

As to this clone: No DNA is shown, since the ends of the CDR3 on it are uncertain; the CDR3 is the one TCRdb lists. The chain couples TRBV6-1 to TRBJ2-7; the table's D call, TRBD1, was not checked against the DNA. Looked up from germline, CDR1 is MNHNS and CDR2 is SASEGT. The CDR3 region is 14 residues in length, termini included. The CDR3 spells CASILDRVVHEQYF.

Details on this clone: This CDR3 is also generated by other DNA sequences in the sample. This rearrangement joins TRBV4-2 to TRBJ2-1, with 12 bases identical to TRBD2. V dropped 0 bases and J dropped 4; count of bases not matched to a gene: 1. The germline CDR1 and CDR2 sequences are LGHNA and YNFKEQ. The CDR3 is 16 residues long. CDR3 in DNA: TGTGCCAGCAGCCAAGAGGGACTAGCGGGTTACAATGAGCAGTTCTTC. Translating gives CASSQEGLAGYNEQFF.

Details on this clone: Distinct nucleotide sequences in the sample also encode this CDR3. The chain combines TRBV18 with TRBJ2-7; TRBD1 is a possible D gene (5 bases). The CDR3 is 12 residues long. Germline V CDR1 and CDR2: KGHSH, LQKENI. Trimming took off 3 bases at V and 5 bases at J, with 8 bases between the two ends. This CDR3 reads CASSPQGDEQYF. The CDR3 DNA sequence: TGTGCCAGCTCACCTCAGGGTGACGAGCAGTACTTC.

The DNA of the CDR3 is TGTGCCACCGAAAAATCAGGGGGGTACTACAATGAGCAGTTCTTC. This sequence encodes CATEKSGGYYNEQFF. The chain uses TRBV13 and TRBJ2-1; tentative D call: TRBD1 (7 bases). V dropped 10 bases and J dropped 3 bases, with 19 bases sitting between them. Germline CDR1 PRHDT, CDR2 FYEKMQ (reference sequence). The CDR3 totals 15 residues.

This sequence joins TRBV7-7 and TRBJ2-2; D is unresolved. The germline V gene encodes CDR1 SSHAT and CDR2 FNYEAQ (reference sequence). The CDR3 covers 14 residues. V shed 1 base and J shed 0 bases, with 3 bases lying between them. The CDR3 DNA reads as TGTGCCAGCAGCTTAGGAGCGAACACCGGGGAGCTGTTTTTT. Its protein is CASSLGANTGELFF.

J is TRBJ1-6 and V is TRBV19, with a weak D call TRBD1 (6 bases). Per the germline V gene, CDR1 is LNHDA and CDR2 is SQIVND (reference sequence). CDR3 length: 15 residues. Trimming shortened V by 6 bases and J by 6 bases, and 15 bases separated the two germline ends. The CDR3 nucleotides read TGTGCCAGTAGAATAAAACAGGGTAGTAATTCACCCCTCCACTTT. This codes for CASRIKQGSNSPLHF.